One T cell receptor (beta chain) is described in this entry. CDR1 and CDR2 (germline): DFQATT, SNEGSKA (reference sequence). V lost 6 bases and J 0 bases, leaving 12 bases between the germline ends. The CDR3 is made up of 14 amino acids. The data originate from a study of blood T cells in healthy people across ages. A second 7 to 11 cycle PCR used barcoded and J-beta primers. MiXCR, applied by TCRdb to the 5' RACE reads, yields one record per CDR3 protein. The repertoire has under 950,000 distinct CDR3 sequences, about 24% of them found once; the top ten carry around 22%. Sequences were obtained from blood. This clonotype was obtained from a man between 65 and 85 years old in good health. The chain recombines TRBV20-1 with TRBJ2-4; D is possibly TRBD2 (7 bases). The CDR3 coding sequence is TGCAGTGCGGGGAGGGGGTCAGCCAAAAACATTCAGTACTTC. Protein: CSAGRGSAKNIQYF.